These T cell receptor beta chains were read from a single sample in a study of T cell responses to AZD1222 COVID-19 vaccine. Measured with immunoSEQ multiplex PCR; TCRdb has only the in-frame clones, and not every one. The data show some 140,000 clones, 92% seen once. The sequencing used peripheral blood, collected on day 0 of AZD1222 vaccination. The receptors shown here come from an adult in good health. CDR3s include the opening cysteine and the closing phenylalanine or tryptophan. Each record gives: clone size, V gene, J gene, CDR3 protein. Clone size, where shown, is once, few, many, or a class for clones that have expanded.

>.|TRBV18|TRBJ2-1
CASSPPQGLAGVYEQFF
>.|TRBV30|TRBJ2-1
CAWSALGNEQFF
>.|TRBV21-1|TRBJ2-5
CASSKKGSGRRRQETQYF
>.|TRBV5-1|TRBJ2-7
CASSSTLGLAGGLEQYF
>.|TRBV18|TRBJ1-4
CASSRGTSPVNNEKLFF
>.|TRBV11-2|TRBJ2-7
CASSSSGSNAYEQYF
>.|TRBV9|TRBJ2-3
CASNREGVGTQYF
>.|TRBV6-1|TRBJ2-1
CASSEEGSVYNEQFF
>.|TRBV29-1|TRBJ1-2
CSEGQGTGYTF
>.|TRBV12-3/TRBV12-4|TRBJ1-1
CASSPGNTEAFF
>.|TRBV3-1/TRBV3-2|TRBJ1-2
CASRHGGRQLLDYGYTF
>.|TRBV21-1|TRBJ1-5
CASSKKEARDSNQPQHF
>.|TRBV3-1/TRBV3-2|TRBJ2-7
CASSQALLSYEQYF
>.|TRBV29-1|TRBJ2-1
CSAGTSGNNEQFF
>.|TRBV4-1|TRBJ2-1
CASSQVGRGPNNEQFF
>few|TRBV6-4|TRBJ2-1
CASSDLAGVYNEQFF
>.|TRBV2|TRBJ2-7
CASSVRGTSGRYSYEQYF
>once|TRBV14|TRBJ2-1
CASSRDGARNEQFF
>.|TRBV12-3/TRBV12-4|TRBJ2-7
CASSPDSSSEQYF
>.|TRBV14|TRBJ2-1
CASSLERAFYNEQFF
>.|TRBV30|TRBJ1-6
CAWTPFRQGSSPLHF
>.|TRBV15|TRBJ2-7
CATSRGTSGIYEQYF
>.|TRBV9|TRBJ1-5
CASSVGRGQQPQHF
>.|TRBV12-3/TRBV12-4|TRBJ2-7
CASRGLARHEQYF
>.|TRBV3-1/TRBV3-2|TRBJ2-3
CASSLTSGRQTDTQYF
>.|TRBV7-9|TRBJ2-2
CASSWDLSNTGELFF
>.|TRBV30|TRBJ2-2
CAWETSPIGELFF
>.|TRBV19|TRBJ2-5
CASSPRGTGGQETQYF
>.|TRBV3-1/TRBV3-2|TRBJ2-7
CASSGTSGAYEQYF
>.|TRBV19|TRBJ2-3
CASSMGAAGDTQYF
>.|TRBV18|TRBJ1-3
CASSPQGENTIYF
>.|TRBV19|TRBJ1-2
CASSIAGTGGHGYTF
>.|TRBV10-3|TRBJ2-2
CAISEPSGSIGTGELFF
>.|TRBV11-2|TRBJ2-2
CASSLDHLAGFTGELFF
>.|TRBV19|TRBJ1-5
CASSIAGDNQPQHF
>.|TRBV6-1|TRBJ1-3
CASSEALSMIHTIYF
>.|TRBV29-1|TRBJ2-7
CSVDGGTHEQYF
>.|TRBV12-3/TRBV12-4|TRBJ1-1
CASSLAGGTEAFF
>.|TRBV9|TRBJ1-2
CASSVSGPGGYTF
>.|TRBV7-9|TRBJ1-1
CASSFRSGQNTEAFF
>few|TRBV4-2|TRBJ2-7
CASSQEGGTGGYEQYF